This T cell receptor beta chain was retrieved from a study of blood T cell repertoires in COVID-19. As for the study in general: Donors in the United States, Italy and Spain gave samples during acute or convalescent COVID-19. In each case, the material was cDNA or gDNA derived from T cells, B-cell-depleted T cells, or PBMCs.

Authors' methods: How many nucleated cells were present was estimated from reference gene primer amplification. The protocol was immunoSEQ multiplex PCR, while the TCRdb copy is restricted to in-frame clones and leaves out a portion. For V, J and clone size, that table is used; D and trimming come from the DNA. The sample consists of approximately 75,000 clones, 82% of them appearing once. Comments on this clone: The junction departs from the called germline gene at one end, perhaps through a read error.

In germline, CDR1 is SSHAT, CDR2 FNYEAQ (reference sequence). The CDR3 covers 16 residues. The genes are TRBV7-7 and TRBJ2-3; 8 nucleotides match TRBD2. The sequence was collected from a woman older than 75 with acute or convalescent COVID-19. The sequencing sample was made of peripheral blood. CDR3 sequence (DNA): TGTGCTAGCAGCTTTGGGGCGGGGGGCCGCACAGATACGCAGTATTTT. Translation: CASSFGAGGRTDTQYF.